This record covers a single TCR beta chain. Its antigen is currently unknown. Sequenced by immunoSEQ multiplex PCR; TCRdb stores in-frame clones only, minus some. The data show roughly 43,000 clones, with approximately 84% seen just once and 2% to 3% held by the top ten. Time point meaning: week 23, last vaccination. All doses held 300 ug of mutant IDH1 20-mer peptide, with topical imiquimod. This sample stems from a study of a mutant IDH1 vaccine in newly diagnosed glioma. V lost 0 bases and J 0 bases, leaving 9 bases between the germline ends. The CDR3 length is 16 residues. Germline lookup yields CDR1 LGHNT and CDR2 FRNRAP.

The clonotype was recovered from a woman between 18 and 29 years old with glioma. Some clones in this sample may be carry-over from other donors' samples. The chain couples TRBV12-5 to TRBJ1-5; D gene ambiguous. The sequenced sample was PBMCs, obtained from a glioma patient whose treatment included an IDH1 peptide vaccine. The CDR3 spells CASGLVVSGSNQPQHF. DNA of the CDR3: TGTGCTAGTGGTTTGGTAGTCTCAGGTAGCAATCAGCCCCAGCATTTT.